Presented here are 25 T cell receptor beta chains from one specimen sequenced in a study of T cell responses to AZD1222 COVID-19 vaccine. Clones were read by immunoSEQ multiplex PCR, and TCRdb kept only the in-frame ones, dropping some. The sample yields 150,000 or so clones, roughly 90% seen once. The input for sequencing was peripheral blood, taken on day 0 of AZD1222 vaccination. These receptors were obtained from an adult in good health.

The V gene is TRBV29-1, the J gene TRBJ2-3; D could derive from TRBD1 or TRBD2 (5 bases each). The germline V gene encodes CDR1 SQVTM and CDR2 ANQGSEA. Deletions cut 3 bases from V and 0 bases from J, with 10 bases between. The CDR3 totals 14 residues. The CDR3 protein is CSVEDGASTDTQYF. The DNA of the CDR3 is TGCAGCGTTGAGGACGGGGCTAGCACAGATACGCAGTATTTT.

The chain links TRBV25-1 to TRBJ1-4, with D possibly being TRBD1 (6 bases). V shed 10 bases and J shed 0 bases, with 15 bases lying between them. The CDR3 covers 15 residues. Germline CDR1 and CDR2: MGHDK and SYGVNS. The CDR3 bases are TGTGCCACCGGGGGGACAAGTGCAACTAATGAAAAACTGTTTTTT. Amino acids: CATGGTSATNEKLFF.

The chain carries TRBV7-8 and TRBJ1-2; D gene unclear. CDR3 length: 15 residues. The V end was cut by 1 base, the J end by 4 bases, with 13 bases between. Germline CDR1 SGHVS, CDR2 FQNEAQ. As DNA, the CDR3 is TGTGCCAGCAGCTTAGGCCCGGACGTAAGCTATGGCTACACCTTC. This gives the protein CASSLGPDVSYGYTF.

The chain carries TRBV11-3 and TRBJ2-1; a weak D match, TRBD2 (6 bases). With 5 bases removed from V and 3 bases from J, the gap between germline ends came to 20 bases. Germline V gene sequence: CDR1 SGHNT, CDR2 YENEEA. The CDR3 contains 17 residues. CDR3 bases: TGTGCCAGCAGCCCTCAACTGGGAGGTCCCGACTACAATGAGCAGTTCTTC. It encodes CASSPQLGGPDYNEQFF.

The chain carries TRBV25-1 and TRBJ2-3; possibly TRBD2 for D (6 bases). This CDR3 has 17 amino acids. V was trimmed by 2 bases and J by 5 bases, leaving 20 bases between them. The germline V gene has CDR1 MGHDK and CDR2 SYGVNS. The CDR3 DNA reads TGTGCCAGCAGTGAAACACTAGCACCCGAGGGCGGAGATACGCAGTATTTT. Its translation: CASSETLAPEGGDTQYF.

This clone was found a few times. The V gene is TRBV4-1, the J gene TRBJ1-5; no clear D gene. V was clipped by 0 bases and J by 0 bases, with 15 bases between them. This CDR3 has 18 amino acids. Germline values: CDR1 MGHRA, CDR2 YSYEKL. CDR3 region: CASSQDDKSVTSNQPQHF. The CDR3 bases are TGCGCCAGCAGCCAAGATGATAAGTCCGTCACTAGCAATCAGCCCCAGCATTTT.

The chain couples TRBV2 to TRBJ1-3; D gene ambiguous. This CDR3 comprises 15 residues. Trimming took off 3 bases at V and 0 bases at J, with 9 bases between the two ends. Per germline, CDR1 SNHLY and CDR2 FYNNEI. CDR3 nucleotide sequence: TGTGCCAGCAGTGAGGGCACCGACTCTGGAAACACCATATATTTT. It is translated as CASSEGTDSGNTIYF.

This CDR3 is CASSPTGTIYYEQYF. The CDR3 bases are TGTGCCAGCAGCCCAACCGGGACTATTTACTACGAGCAGTACTTC. This chain joins TRBV7-4 and TRBJ2-7; 7 bases are shared with TRBD2. V was clipped by 5 bases and J by 3 bases; unmatched bases: 10. The CDR3 is made up of 15 amino acids. The germline V gene encodes CDR1 SGHVT and CDR2 SQSDAQ.

The CDR3 protein is CASAPSFNEQFF. CDR3 nucleotides: TGTGCTAGTGCCCCTTCTTTCAATGAGCAGTTCTTC. The rearrangement joins TRBV12-5 to TRBJ2-1; D call uncertain. Germline V gene sequence: CDR1 LGHNT, CDR2 FRNRAP. This CDR3 comprises 12 residues. V lost 7 bases and J 6 bases, leaving 10 bases between the germline ends.

The rearrangement joins TRBV4-1 to TRBJ1-4; 7 bases align to TRBD1. CDR1 and CDR2 (germline): MGHRA, YSYEKL. CDR3 length: 16 residues. V gave up 2 bases and J gave up 0 bases; unmatched junction bases: 3. This CDR3 reads CASSQTQGATNEKLFF. The CDR3 DNA reads TGCGCCAGCAGCCAAACCCAGGGGGCAACTAATGAAAAACTGTTTTTT.

This chain links TRBV5-1 with TRBJ1-3; D may be TRBD1 (6 bases). The CDR3 is made up of 17 amino acids. Trimming cost V 1 base and J 2 bases, with 16 bases left between them. CDR1 is SGHRS, CDR2 YFSETQ, per germline. This CDR3 is CASSLSGRGQTGNTIYF. CDR3 sequence (DNA): TGCGCCAGCAGCTTGAGCGGCAGGGGCCAAACTGGAAACACCATATATTTT.

This rearrangement joins TRBV4-1 to TRBJ2-1, with D tentatively TRBD1 or TRBD2 (5 bases each). V was shortened by 1 base and J by 8 bases, with 18 bases between the two germline ends. CDR1 and CDR2 from the germline V gene are MGHRA and YSYEKL. The CDR3 loop spans 16 amino acids. The CDR3 sequence: CASSQGSGGQFYEQFF. In DNA form, the CDR3 reads TGCGCCAGCAGCCAAGGAAGCGGAGGACAATTCTATGAGCAGTTCTTC.

V is TRBV20-1 and J is TRBJ1-4; 7 nucleotides agree with TRBD1. V was pared by 3 bases and J by 6 bases, with 10 bases of the junction left unmatched. The CDR3 length is 15 residues. In germline, CDR1 is DFQATT, CDR2 SNEGSKA (reference sequence). In nucleotides, the CDR3 is TGCAGTGCTAGTTTAGGGGGCGCGGGTGATGAAAAACTGTTTTTT. It yields the protein CSASLGGAGDEKLFF.

The chain combines TRBV19 with TRBJ2-2; 13 bases map to TRBD2. CDR3 length: 19 amino acids. The germline V gene has CDR1 LNHDA and CDR2 SQIVND (reference sequence). Germline trimming cut 7 bases from V and 1 base from J; bases unmatched to any gene: 12. CDR3 amino acids: CASTTRLAGGQGNTGELFF. CDR3 DNA sequence: TGTGCCAGTACTACCCGACTAGCGGGAGGCCAGGGGAACACCGGGGAGCTGTTTTTT. The whole variable domain, filled in from reference TRBV19 and TRBJ2-2, reads DGGITQSPKYLFRKEGQNVTLSCEQNLNHDAMYWYRQDPGQGLRLIYYSQIVNDFQKGDIAEGYSVSREKKESFPLTVTSAQKNPTAFYLCASTTRLAGGQGNTGELFFGEGSRLTVL.

The V call is TRBV27, the J call TRBJ1-6, with TRBD1 matching over 8 bases. The CDR3 contains 17 residues. The V gene's germline CDR1 is MNHEY and CDR2 SMNVEV (reference sequence). V lost 5 bases and J lost 8; bases outside the gene matches: 14. The CDR3 coding sequence is TGTGCCAGCAGTAGAGGGCAGGGGGCTCGTCTAGATTCACCCCTCCACTTT. Its translation is CASSRGQGARLDSPLHF.

The chain combines TRBV7-3 with TRBJ2-2; D is unclear. With 3 bases removed from V and 6 bases from J, the gap between germline ends came to 17 bases. CDR1 and CDR2 from the germline V gene are SGHTA and FQGTGA. The CDR3 spans 16 residues. CDR3 sequence reads: CASSFVWATSPGELFF. The CDR3 DNA is TGTGCCAGCAGCTTCGTTTGGGCCACAAGTCCCGGGGAGCTGTTTTTT.

The chain has TRBV5-1 and TRBJ1-1; TRBD1 might be the D (5 bases). The CDR3 is 13 amino acids. CDR1 is SGHRS and CDR2 is YFSETQ in the germline V gene. The V and J ends lost 8 bases and 6 bases respectively, with 17 bases between them. The CDR3 region is CASSFGGAAEAFF. As DNA, the CDR3 is TGCGCCAGTTCCTTTGGCGGGGCGGCTGAAGCTTTCTTT.

The chain links TRBV19 to TRBJ1-2; D is undetermined. Germline V CDR1 and CDR2: LNHDA, SQIVND (reference sequence). V shed 7 bases and J shed 5 bases, with 11 bases lying between them. The length of the CDR3 is 12 residues. In DNA form, the CDR3 reads TGTGCCAGTAAAGAACAGCAGTATGGCTACACCTTC. This codes for CASKEQQYGYTF. Variable domain in full (rest from reference TRBV19 and TRBJ1-2): DGGITQSPKYLFRKEGQNVTLSCEQNLNHDAMYWYRQDPGQGLRLIYYSQIVNDFQKGDIAEGYSVSREKKESFPLTVTSAQKNPTAFYLCASKEQQYGYTFGSGTRLTVV.

This sequence joins TRBV23-1 and TRBJ2-7; TRBD1 matches 8 bases. TRBV23-1 is noted as an ORF with a role that remains uncertain. This CDR3 contains 14 residues. With 7 bases clipped from V and 7 bases from J, the junction kept 12 bases outside the gene matches. The CDR3 here is CASNLRQGQWEQYF. CDR3 bases: TGCGCCAGCAACTTGCGACAGGGGCAATGGGAGCAGTACTTC.

The rearrangement uses TRBV5-5 and TRBJ2-7; the match to TRBD2 covers 7 bases. J was trimmed by 9 bases and V by 2 bases; bases with no gene match: 11. The CDR3 is 14 amino acids. The germline gives CDR1 SGHKS, CDR2 YYEKEE (reference sequence). The CDR3: CASSFSPRGERQYF. The CDR3 DNA sequence: TGTGCCAGCAGCTTTTCTCCCCGGGGGGAGCGGCAGTACTTC.

This chain connects TRBV10-3 to TRBJ1-5; no firm D call. In germline, CDR1 is ENHRY, CDR2 SYGVKD. V was cut by 10 bases and J by 2 bases, with 12 bases left in between. CDR3 length equals 13 residues. CDR3 sequence reads: CATREVGNQPQHF. The CDR3 DNA reads as TGTGCCACCCGGGAGGTAGGCAATCAGCCCCAGCATTTT.

The J gene is TRBJ1-4, the V gene TRBV2; no clear D. The CDR3 covers 14 residues. CDR1 SNHLY and CDR2 FYNNEI come from the germline V gene. The germline V and J ends were trimmed by 7 bases and 6 bases, with 15 bases remaining between them. The CDR3 bases are TGTGCCAGCAACGCGTGGGGTGGCGATGAAAAACTGTTTTTT. Protein: CASNAWGGDEKLFF. The full variable domain, with the rest looked up from reference TRBV2 and TRBJ1-4, is EPEVTQTPSHQVTQMGQEVILRCVPISNHLYFYWYRQILGQKVEFLVSFYNNEISEKSEIFDDQFSVERPDGSNFTLKIRSTKLEDSAMYFCASNAWGGDEKLFFGSGTQLSVL.

V is TRBV5-1 and J is TRBJ1-1; D perhaps matches TRBD1 (6 bases). Between the trimmed V and J ends, which lost 0 bases and 1 base, there was a span of 13 bases. The CDR3 contains 16 residues. The germline V gene encodes CDR1 SGHRS and CDR2 YFSETQ. The CDR3 spells CASSLDGRGSNTEAFF. CDR3 DNA sequence: TGCGCCAGCAGCTTGGATGGCAGGGGATCGAACACTGAAGCTTTCTTT.

This clone was detected a few times. The chain has TRBV6-5 and TRBJ2-3; D call uncertain. There are 15 residues in the CDR3. In germline, CDR1 is MNHEY, CDR2 SVGAGI. Trimming cost V 7 bases and J 5 bases, with 19 bases left between them. The CDR3 is CASTAYGQTRDTQYF. CDR3 nucleotide sequence: TGTGCCAGCACCGCCTACGGGCAGACACGAGATACGCAGTATTTT.

V gene TRBV5-1 combines with J gene TRBJ1-4; 7 nucleotides agree with TRBD1. The V and J ends lost 3 bases and 1 base, in that order; junction bases with no gene match: 0. In germline, CDR1 is SGHRS, CDR2 YFSETQ. CDR3 size: 14 residues. CDR3 residues: CASSSGGTNEKLFF. The CDR3 coding sequence is TGCGCCAGCAGCTCAGGGGGAACTAATGAAAAACTGTTTTTT.